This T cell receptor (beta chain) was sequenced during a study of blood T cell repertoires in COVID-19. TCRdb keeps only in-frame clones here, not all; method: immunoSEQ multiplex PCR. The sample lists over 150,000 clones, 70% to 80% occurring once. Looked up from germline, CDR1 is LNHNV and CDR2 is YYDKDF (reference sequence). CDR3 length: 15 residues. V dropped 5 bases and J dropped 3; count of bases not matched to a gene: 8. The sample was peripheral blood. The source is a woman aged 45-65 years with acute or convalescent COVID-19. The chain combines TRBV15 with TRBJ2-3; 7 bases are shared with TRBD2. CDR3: CATSASGEMTDTQYF. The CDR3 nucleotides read TGTGCCACCAGCGCGAGCGGGGAAATGACAGATACGCAGTATTTT.